The 30 T cell receptor beta chains presented below share a single source sample, sequenced in a study of blood T cell repertoires in COVID-19 (dated by TCRdb to 2018 to 2020). The method was the immunoSEQ multiplex PCR assay. Sourced from immuneACCESS, this table was stored by TCRdb with only in-frame sequences that have V and J called. A share of the clones is absent; for the studies checked, an unresolved V gene accounts for under half, and the remainder has no known explanation. The sample table holds around 250,000 clones, of which over 80% were seen once. Around 1.3% of the sample lies in the top ten. Sequencing used PBMCs or T cells enriched from blood (not recorded which). These receptors all come from a human donor in a cohort exposed to, infected with or recovered from COVID-19 (not recorded which). The donor label of this sample is uncertain.

The chain combines TRBV19 with TRBJ2-7; TRBD1 aligns across 9 bases. The CDR3 consists of 14 residues. V dropped 10 bases and J dropped 1; count of bases not matched to a gene: 8. The germline V gene has CDR1 LNHDA and CDR2 SQIVND (reference sequence). CDR3 amino acids: CATTTGGRSYEQYF. The CDR3 bases are TGTGCCACCACAACAGGGGGCCGTTCCTACGAGCAGTACTTC.

The chain has TRBV3-1 (or the pseudogene TRBV3-2) and TRBJ1-2; D gene unclear. Germline loops: CDR1 LGHDT, CDR2 YNNKEL (reference sequence). V lost 6 bases and J 5 bases, leaving 7 bases between the germline ends. The CDR3 spans 11 residues. CDR3 residues: CASRSSYGYTF. The CDR3 DNA reads as TGTGCCAGCAGGTCGTCGTATGGCTACACCTTC.

This sequence joins TRBV20-1 and TRBJ2-3; 11 positions match TRBD2. The trim removed 3 bases at V and 1 base at J, leaving 9 bases unmatched. There are 17 residues in the CDR3. Per the germline V gene, CDR1 is DFQATT and CDR2 is SNEGSKA (reference sequence). The CDR3 nucleotides read TGCAGTGCTAGTAGTAGCGGGGGGGCCGGGGGCACAGATACGCAGTATTTT. It is translated as CSASSSGGAGGTDTQYF.

This clone was observed a single time. CDR3 bases: TGTGCCAGCAGCCCCGGGATCCGAGCAGATACGCAGTATTTT. It encodes CASSPGIRADTQYF. The chain links TRBV5-5 to TRBJ2-3, with a tentative D call TRBD2 (5 bases). Trimming pared 4 bases from V and 4 bases from J, leaving 13 bases between. Germline-derived CDR1 and CDR2 are SGHKS and YYEKEE (reference sequence). The CDR3 loop spans 14 amino acids.

The chain recombines TRBV14 with TRBJ2-1; possible D gene TRBD2, 5 bases. CDR3 size: 18 residues. The V and J ends lost 0 bases and 0 bases respectively, with 15 bases between them. Per germline, CDR1 SGHDN and CDR2 FVKESK. Written as DNA, the CDR3 is TGTGCCAGCAGCCAAGAGCGGGTCAGGCCAAGCTCCTACAATGAGCAGTTCTTC. Translation: CASSQERVRPSSYNEQFF.

The DNA for the CDR3 is TGTGCCAGCAGCCTCCTTTCAGAGAGGGGCTACACCTTC. The encoded protein is CASSLLSERGYTF. V gene TRBV7-2 combines with J gene TRBJ1-2; the D is unclear. The CDR3 loop spans 13 amino acids. V lost 5 bases and J 8 bases, leaving 15 bases between the germline ends. CDR1 and CDR2 from the germline V gene are SGHTA and FQGNSA.

This clone was seen more than once but under ten times. The chain uses TRBV12-2 and TRBJ1-2; the table's D call of TRBD1 was not tested on the DNA. TRBV12-2 is listed as a pseudogene. There are 11 residues in the CDR3. CDR3 protein: CASPPWGGYTF. The DNA of the CDR3 is TGTGCAAGTCCCCCGTGGGGCGGCTACACCTTC.

This sequence joins TRBV4-1 and TRBJ1-5; a weak D match, TRBD1 (6 bases). V was clipped by 0 bases and J by 6 bases, with 9 bases between them. Germline V gene data show CDR1 as MGHRA and CDR2 as YSYEKL. The CDR3 is 14 amino acids. In nucleotides, the CDR3 is TGCGCCAGCAGCCAAGAGGACAGTGGTCAGCCCCAGCATTTT. Its translation: CASSQEDSGQPQHF.

This clone showed up just once. J is TRBJ1-2 and V is TRBV5-4; 8 bases agree with TRBD1. Germline CDR1 is SGHNT and CDR2 is YYREEE (reference sequence). This CDR3 comprises 13 residues. J gave up 7 bases and V 7 bases, and 9 bases lay outside the gene matches. The CDR3: CASGLQGVGGYTF. The CDR3 coding sequence is TGTGCCAGCGGACTACAGGGGGTGGGTGGCTACACCTTC.

The rearrangement joins TRBV7-8 to TRBJ1-2; 10 bases fit TRBD1. The CDR3 runs to 15 residues. V was clipped by 5 bases and J by 6 bases; unmatched bases: 9. The germline gives CDR1 SGHVS, CDR2 FQNEAQ. CDR3 DNA sequence: TGTGCCAGCAGCCGAGACAGGGGGCGCGTAGATGGCTACACCTTC. This gives the protein CASSRDRGRVDGYTF.

V usage is TRBV24-1 and J usage is TRBJ2-1; unclear D gene. The CDR3 spans 15 residues. From germline, CDR1 is KGHDR and CDR2 SFDVKD. Trimming cost V 0 bases and J 8 bases, with 13 bases left between them. CDR3 DNA sequence: TGTGCCACCAGTGATTTGAGGTCCACGGCGGATGAGCAGTTCTTC. It specifies CATSDLRSTADEQFF.

This sequence joins TRBV7-2 and TRBJ1-1; no definite D call. Germline CDR1 and CDR2: SGHTA and FQGNSA. V shed 1 base and J shed 5 bases, with 11 bases lying between them. The CDR3 covers 14 residues. The CDR3 spells CASSLGVAATEAFF. Written as DNA, the CDR3 is TGTGCCAGCAGCTTAGGGGTCGCGGCGACTGAAGCTTTCTTT.

The chain couples TRBV7-2 to TRBJ1-2, with 11 positions matching TRBD1. V gave up 4 bases and J gave up 7 bases; unmatched junction bases: 8. This CDR3 has 15 amino acids. The germline CDR1 and CDR2 sequences are SGHTA and FQGNSA. The CDR3 DNA reads as TGTGCCAGCAGCTCCCGGGACAGGGGGTTGGTTGGCTACACCTTC. Amino acids: CASSSRDRGLVGYTF.

The V call is TRBV30, the J call TRBJ1-1; D remains unclear. The CDR3 runs 11 residues. Trimming took 2 bases from V and 2 from J, leaving 3 bases between them. CDR1 is GTSNPN, CDR2 SVGIG, per germline (reference sequence). CDR3 nucleotides: TGTGCCTGGAGTACTAACACTGAAGCTTTCTTT. Translated, it gives CAWSTNTEAFF.

The chain recombines TRBV7-2 with TRBJ2-6; D call uncertain. Trimming cost V 0 bases and J 0 bases, with 21 bases left between them. CDR3 length: 21 residues. From germline, CDR1 is SGHTA and CDR2 FQGNSA. CDR3 region: CASSLALQTLRRSSGANVLTF. The CDR3 nucleotides read TGTGCCAGCAGCTTAGCCCTGCAGACTCTAAGACGGAGCTCTGGGGCCAACGTCCTGACTTTC.

CDR3 DNA: TGTGCCAGCAGCCGCGGACGGACTGACACCGGGGAGCTGTTTTTT. Translation gives CASSRGRTDTGELFF. The chain couples TRBV2 to TRBJ2-2; possible D gene TRBD2, 5 bases. The CDR3 is 15 amino acids. Trimming pared 6 bases from V and 3 bases from J, leaving 14 bases between. Germline CDR1 is SNHLY and CDR2 is FYNNEI.

This chain links TRBV27 with TRBJ2-4; maybe TRBD2 (5 bases). Trimming stripped 5 bases from V and 6 bases from J, with 14 bases between. CDR1 and CDR2 (germline): MNHEY, SMNVEV (reference sequence). The CDR3 covers 14 residues. The CDR3 nucleotides are TGTGCCAGCAGTACCGTCTCCGGGGTAAACATTCAGTACTTC. Protein product: CASSTVSGVNIQYF.

The chain combines TRBV20-1 with TRBJ1-3; D is unresolved. This CDR3 has 14 residues. Deletions cut 6 bases from V and 1 base from J, with 13 bases between. Per the germline V gene, CDR1 is DFQATT and CDR2 is SNEGSKA (reference sequence). As DNA, the CDR3 is TGCAGTGCAAGTTCAGAGGAGTCTGGAAACACCATATATTTT. Translation: CSASSEESGNTIYF.

This sequence joins TRBV21-1 and TRBJ1-1; TRBD1, the table's D call, was not compared with the DNA. TRBV21-1 counts as a pseudogene. CDR3 length: 18 residues. The DNA for the CDR3 is TGTGCCAGCACCCAGCAAAGGGGGAGACAAGACCTGAACACTGAAGCTTTCTTT. It is translated as CASTQQRGRQDLNTEAFF.

In this sample, this clone turned up a few times. The chain recombines TRBV10-3 with TRBJ1-3; D possibly corresponds to TRBD1 (6 bases). V lost 2 bases, J lost 4 bases, and 9 bases lay in between. The CDR3 covers 14 residues. Per the germline V gene, CDR1 is ENHRY and CDR2 is SYGVKD. The CDR3 loop reads CAISEPTGGNTIYF. The CDR3 DNA reads as TGTGCCATCAGTGAGCCCACAGGGGGAAACACCATATATTTT.

The chain combines TRBV6-5 with TRBJ2-1, with 8 bases lining up with TRBD2. Germline V gene sequence: CDR1 MNHEY, CDR2 SVGAGI. The CDR3 has 12 amino acids. With 8 bases clipped from V and 8 bases from J, the junction kept 5 bases outside the gene matches. CDR3: CASRSGNYEQFF. The CDR3, as DNA: TGTGCCAGCCGTAGCGGGAACTATGAGCAGTTCTTC.

The CDR3 is CASSSGQGANTGELFF. In DNA, the CDR3 is TGTGCCAGCTCATCGGGACAGGGGGCGAACACCGGGGAGCTGTTTTTT. V is TRBV18 and J is TRBJ2-2, with 11 bases fitting TRBD1. The germline V gene encodes CDR1 KGHSH and CDR2 LQKENI. The J segment lost 0 bases and the V segment lost 5 bases, leaving 2 bases of the junction unmatched. The CDR3 has 16 residues.

The rearrangement links TRBV7-9 to TRBJ2-3; no clear D gene. This CDR3 is 14 amino acids long. The germline V and J ends were trimmed by 6 bases and 2 bases, with 12 bases remaining between them. CDR1 is SEHNR and CDR2 is FQNEAQ in the germline V gene (reference sequence). CDR3: CASSPSAFTDTQYF. As DNA, the CDR3 is TGTGCCAGCAGTCCGAGCGCCTTCACAGATACGCAGTATTTT.

This chain joins TRBV11-1 and TRBJ2-7; TRBD1 matches at 8 bases. The CDR3 consists of 14 residues. Per the germline V gene, CDR1 is SGHAT and CDR2 is FQDESV (reference sequence). V lost 4 bases, J lost 2 bases, and 4 bases stayed unmatched. CDR3 DNA sequence: TGTGCCAGCAGCTCCCACAGGGGGACCTACGAGCAGTACTTC. Its protein is CASSSHRGTYEQYF.

The chain joins TRBV10-3 to TRBJ2-7; 11 positions agree with TRBD2. The J segment lost 3 bases and the V segment lost 6 bases, leaving 4 bases of the junction unmatched. The CDR3 has 14 amino acids. The V gene's germline CDR1 is ENHRY and CDR2 SYGVKD. CDR3 DNA sequence: TGTGCCATCAGACCTAGCGGGGGGAACTACGAGCAGTACTTC. Translating gives CAIRPSGGNYEQYF.

CDR3 protein: CATQRGVPLRDYGYTF. The CDR3 region has the DNA TGTGCCACCCAACGGGGGGTCCCCCTTCGGGACTATGGCTACACCTTC. The chain employs TRBV24-1 and TRBJ1-2; possible D gene TRBD1, 5 bases. CDR1 KGHDR and CDR2 SFDVKD come from the germline V gene. The CDR3 is made up of 16 amino acids. V was clipped by 9 bases and J by 3 bases, with 22 bases between them.

This rearrangement joins TRBV6-5 to TRBJ1-1, with TRBD1 identical over 7 bases. The V gene's germline CDR1 is MNHEY and CDR2 SVGAGI. The CDR3 spans 15 residues. Trimming took 2 bases from V and 4 from J; bases not matched to a gene: 7. CDR3 nucleotide sequence: TGTGCCAGCAGTTACGGAAGGGGGCGCGGCACTGAAGCTTTCTTT. Translating it yields CASSYGRGRGTEAFF.

The chain is built from TRBV25-1 and TRBJ2-2; D is perhaps TRBD1 (6 bases). There are 13 residues in the CDR3. Trimming shortened V by 7 bases and J by 6 bases, and 12 bases separated the two germline ends. Per germline, CDR1 MGHDK and CDR2 SYGVNS. The CDR3 DNA reads TGTGCCAGCAATAGGGGGTACGCCGGGGAGCTGTTTTTT. It codes for CASNRGYAGELFF.

J is TRBJ1-1 and V is TRBV7-3, with 7 positions matching TRBD1. This CDR3 spans 13 amino acids. The ends lost 6 bases at V and 3 bases at J; junction bases unmatched: 4. Germline values: CDR1 SGHTA, CDR2 FQGTGA. CDR3 nucleotide sequence: TGTGCCAGCAGACGGGACAGTTACACTGAAGCTTTCTTT. Protein product: CASRRDSYTEAFF.

The V gene is TRBV12-3 or TRBV12-4, the J gene TRBJ2-1; possible D gene TRBD2, 5 bases. CDR3 size: 12 residues. The ends were cut back, 5 bases at V and 11 bases at J, with 13 bases in the middle. This CDR3 is CASSPSDFQQFF. The DNA of the CDR3 is TGTGCCAGCAGTCCCTCGGACTTCCAGCAGTTCTTC.